This TCR beta chain was recovered during a study of T-cell reconstitution after alpha-beta-depleted transplantation in children. Unique molecular identifiers were incorporated during preparation of the TCRbeta library. One entry per CDR3 protein results from TCRdb running MiXCR on the PCR reads. The data contain about a million distinct CDR3 sequences, around 30% of them singletons. CDR3 length equals 13 residues. Per germline, CDR1 MNHNS and CDR2 SASEGT. Trimming cost V 3 bases and J 4 bases; bases outside gene matches: 3. Findings of the study overall: When one year had passed after transplant, most T-cell counts and diversity came from newly produced T cells. It was surviving recipient T cells and thymic progenitors that gave some patients high TCRbeta diversity at day 60. About two months after transplant, alpha-beta T cells reportedly came from several hundred expanded graft clones.

Notes on this clonotype: Its cognate antigen is unknown.

V is TRBV6-1 and J is TRBJ2-7, with 7 bases that match TRBD2. The source material was PBMCs, mostly from graft donor cells, sampled 360 days after TCRalphabeta/CD19-depleted stem cell transplant. The receptor comes from a boy in the first two years of life who had a stem cell transplant for SCID, so the T cells may come from the graft donor. CDR3 protein: CASSDLGGYEQYF. In nucleotides, the CDR3 is TGTGCCAGCAGTGATTTGGGAGGGTACGAGCAGTACTTC.